This TCR beta chain stems from a study of identical twins. In its sample, this clonotype was seen a few times. Its cognate antigen is unknown. Study-wide points: Findings came from cross-sectional statistics, without long-term follow-up of donors.

Every donor was a healthy Caucasian. cDNA molecules carried unique molecular identifiers, and template switching added a universal primer site. TCRdb reprocessed the 5' RACE reads with MiXCR, giving one entry per CDR3 protein. The profile shows around 530,000 distinct CDR3 sequences, approximately 16% of them singletons. This same sample was also part of a study on yellow fever vaccine responses in identical twins.

The sequencing input was CD4+ T cells sorted from blood. The TCR originated in a woman between 18 and 29 years old in good health.

CDR3 residues: CASSLSFTSGTDTQYF. CDR3 in DNA: TGTGCCAGCAGCTTATCCTTTACTAGCGGAACAGATACGCAGTATTTT. The chain couples TRBV11-2 to TRBJ2-3; 8 nucleotides match TRBD2. The V gene's germline CDR1 is SGHAT and CDR2 FQNNGV. The V gene end was trimmed by 2 bases and the J gene end by 3 bases; junction bases not matched to a gene: 7. The CDR3 has 16 residues.